This TCR beta chain emerged from a study of blood T cell repertoires in COVID-19. Whole-study context: Both acute and convalescent COVID-19 samples were obtained from the United States, Italy and Spain. Sources were T cells, B-cell-depleted T cells, or PBMCs; the material itself was cDNA or gDNA.

This CDR3 comprises 14 residues. Germline V CDR1 and CDR2: GTSNPN, SVGIG (reference sequence). Trimming cost V 0 bases and J 3 bases, with 8 bases left between them. How the authors handled the data: Reference gene primers were amplified, and this amplification served to estimate nucleated cell counts. Some clones are missing from TCRdb's copy, which holds only in-frame ones; the method was immunoSEQ multiplex PCR. D and trimming were read from the DNA, whereas the V and J calls and clone size are those reported in that table. The table records roughly 110,000 clones, less than 90% of them present only once.

Sequencing used peripheral blood. This TCR was recovered from a human donor in a cohort sampled during active COVID-19. The genes are TRBV30 and TRBJ2-2, with D uncertain. CDR3 sequence: CAWSVLQDTGELFF. The CDR3 region has the DNA TGTGCCTGGAGTGTACTGCAGGACACCGGGGAGCTGTTTTTT.